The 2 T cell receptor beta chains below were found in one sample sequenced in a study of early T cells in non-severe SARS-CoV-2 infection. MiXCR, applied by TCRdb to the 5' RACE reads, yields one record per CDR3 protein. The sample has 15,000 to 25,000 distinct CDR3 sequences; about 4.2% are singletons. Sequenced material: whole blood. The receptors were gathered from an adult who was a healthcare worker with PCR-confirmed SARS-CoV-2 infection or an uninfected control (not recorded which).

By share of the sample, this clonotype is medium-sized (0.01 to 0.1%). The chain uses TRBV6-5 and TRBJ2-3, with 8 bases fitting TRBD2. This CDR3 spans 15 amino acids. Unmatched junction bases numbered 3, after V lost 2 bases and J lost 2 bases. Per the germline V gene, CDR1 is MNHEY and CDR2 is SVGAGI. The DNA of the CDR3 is TGTGCCAGCAGTTACAACGGGGGGGCCACAGATACGCAGTATTTT. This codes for CASSYNGGATDTQYF.

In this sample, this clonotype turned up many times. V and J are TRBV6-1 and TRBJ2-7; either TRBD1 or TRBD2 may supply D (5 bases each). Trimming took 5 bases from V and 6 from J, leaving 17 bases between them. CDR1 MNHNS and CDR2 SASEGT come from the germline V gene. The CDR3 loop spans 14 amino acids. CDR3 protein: CASSSGTTETEQYF. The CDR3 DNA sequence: TGTGCCAGCAGTTCGGGGACCACGGAGACCGAGCAGTACTTC.